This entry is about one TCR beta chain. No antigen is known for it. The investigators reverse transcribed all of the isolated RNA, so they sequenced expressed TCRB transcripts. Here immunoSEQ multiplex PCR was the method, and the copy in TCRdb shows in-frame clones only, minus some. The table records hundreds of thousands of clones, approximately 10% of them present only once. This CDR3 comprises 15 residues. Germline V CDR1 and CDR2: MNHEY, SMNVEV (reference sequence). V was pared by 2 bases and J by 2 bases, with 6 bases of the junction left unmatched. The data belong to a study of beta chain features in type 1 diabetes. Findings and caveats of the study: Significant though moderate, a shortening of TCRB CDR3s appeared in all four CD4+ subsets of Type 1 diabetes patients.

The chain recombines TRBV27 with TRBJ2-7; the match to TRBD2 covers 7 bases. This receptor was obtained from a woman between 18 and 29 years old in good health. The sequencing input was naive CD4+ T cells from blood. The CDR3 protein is CASSLGAGATYEQYF. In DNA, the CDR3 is TGTGCCAGCAGTTTAGGCGCGGGAGCGACCTACGAGCAGTACTTC.